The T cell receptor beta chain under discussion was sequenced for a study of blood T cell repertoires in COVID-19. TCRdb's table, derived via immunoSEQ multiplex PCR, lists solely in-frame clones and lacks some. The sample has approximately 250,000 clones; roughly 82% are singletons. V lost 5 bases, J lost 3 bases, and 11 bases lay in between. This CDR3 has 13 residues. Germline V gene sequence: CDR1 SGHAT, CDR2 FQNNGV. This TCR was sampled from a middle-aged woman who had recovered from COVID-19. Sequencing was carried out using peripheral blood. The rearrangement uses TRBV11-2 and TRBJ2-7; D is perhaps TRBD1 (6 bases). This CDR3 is CASSRTELYEQYF. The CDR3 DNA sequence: TGTGCCAGCAGCCGGACAGAGCTCTACGAGCAGTACTTC.